The clone carrying this T cell receptor (beta chain) was picked up many times. Its antigen is as yet unknown. PBMCs were derived from 10 ml fresh peripheral blood. These data originate in a study of T cells in Graves' hyperthyroidism and ophthalmopathy. Notes on the study in general: Using 13 V-J features, a model discriminated ophthalmopathy from stable hyperthyroidism.

RNA transcripts served as the template for amplifying TCR beta CDR3 regions. Initially, a first-round RT-PCR of the TCR CDR3 employed the HTBI primer set. TCRdb passed the multiplex PCR reads through MiXCR, listing each CDR3 protein once. This sample has under 350,000 distinct CDR3 sequences, with 15% to 20% found just once. The sequence came from a woman between 55 and 75 years old with Graves' ophthalmopathy. The source material was blood.

In nucleotides, the CDR3 is TGTGCCAGCAGCCCCCGACTAGCGGGAGTAGGCGAGCAGTACTTC. Amino acids: CASSPRLAGVGEQYF. The chain uses TRBV28 and TRBJ2-7, with 12 bases fitting TRBD2. The V gene's germline CDR1 is MDHEN and CDR2 SYDVKM. V lost 6 bases and J lost 6; bases outside the gene matches: 9. CDR3 length equals 15 residues.